This T cell receptor (beta chain) is from a study of blood T cell repertoires in COVID-19. As for the study in general: COVID-19 samples collected from the United States, Italy and Spain covered acute and convalescent phases. Nucleic acid was either cDNA or gDNA, and it came from T cells, B-cell-depleted T cells, or PBMCs.

The CDR3 is made up of 15 amino acids. The V and J ends lost 5 bases and 2 bases, in that order; junction bases with no gene match: 6. The germline CDR1 and CDR2 sequences are SGHVS and FQNEAQ. Per the study methods: For nucleated cells, counts were estimated from reference gene primer amplification. Sequencing was performed with immunoSEQ multiplex PCR; in TCRdb, only in-frame clones are kept and a portion is missing. The V and J calls and clone size were taken over from that table, and D and trimming were inferred from the DNA. The table lists under 200,000 clones, 87% of them singletons. The clonotype originates from a man between 60 and 70 years old with active or convalescent COVID-19. The sample consisted of peripheral blood. The chain employs TRBV7-8 and TRBJ2-1, with 7 bases identical to TRBD2. In DNA, the CDR3 is TGTGCCAGCAGCCCGCAGCGGGGAGCCTACAATGAGCAGTTCTTC. It yields the protein CASSPQRGAYNEQFF.